Sequencing of this TCR beta chain was carried out in a study of PD-L1 blockade in urothelial cancer. Repertoires were generated with immunoSEQ multiplex PCR, while TCRdb's copy carries only in-frame clones and drops some. The table includes 65,000 to 80,000 clones, around 80% detected once. The CDR3 is made up of 14 amino acids. Germline CDR1 reads LGHNT; CDR2 reads FRNRAP. Trimming took off 1 base at V and 2 bases at J, with 7 bases between the two ends. The starting material was PBMCs, obtained around atezolizumab (anti-PD-L1) treatment. The receptor comes from a man in his 70s with urothelial cancer. J is TRBJ2-3 and V is TRBV12-5; weak D call: TRBD1 (5 bases). CDR3 sequence: CASGLGQPTDTQYF. In DNA, the CDR3 is TGTGCTAGTGGTTTGGGACAGCCCACAGATACGCAGTATTTT.